Described below is a single T cell receptor (beta chain) sequence and its context. Its antigen is not known. TCRdb's table, derived via immunoSEQ multiplex PCR, lists solely in-frame clones and lacks some. The sample holds about 6,200 clones; around 80% are singletons and the top ten take more than 9%. Tumor tissue was taken before any definitive surgery or chemotherapy was given. The sample is drawn from a study of high-grade serous ovarian cancer treatment subgroups. General study results and limits: Same-patient tumor repertoires overlapped at about 0.1 to 0.8; different patients barely overlapped.

V lost 4 bases and J lost 2, with 10 bases in between. From germline, CDR1 is GTSNPN and CDR2 SVGIG (reference sequence). The CDR3 has 13 amino acids. This chain connects TRBV30 to TRBJ2-3; D may be TRBD1 (6 bases). The sequencing sample was made of tumor tissue. This receptor was identified in a human donor with high-grade serous ovarian cancer. In nucleotides, the CDR3 is TGTGCCTGGACAAGGGGGAACACAGATACGCAGTATTTT. Translating gives CAWTRGNTDTQYF. The whole variable domain, filled in from reference TRBV30 and TRBJ2-3, reads SQTIHQWPATLVQPVGSPLSLECTVEGTSNPNLYWYRQAAGRGLQLLFYSVGIGQISSEVPQNLSASRPQDRQFILSSKKLLLSDSGFYLCAWTRGNTDTQYFGPGTRLTVL.